This T cell receptor beta chain was retrieved from a study of blood T cell repertoires in COVID-19. Overall study: Both acute and convalescent COVID-19 samples were obtained from the United States, Italy and Spain.

Trimming took 2 bases from V and 6 from J, leaving 8 bases between them. The germline V gene encodes CDR1 MDHEN and CDR2 SYDVKM. This CDR3 comprises 12 residues. Original data processing: How many nucleated cells were present was estimated from reference gene primer amplification. This table comes from immunoSEQ multiplex PCR, and its TCRdb copy is limited to in-frame clones, with some not included. The D gene and trimming were derived from the DNA, and the V and J assignments and clone size from that table. The table records under 30,000 clones, about 80% of them present only once. The chain recombines TRBV28 with TRBJ2-7; D is unclear. Sequencing was done on a sample of peripheral blood. The clonotype comes from a woman in her sixties or seventies with acute or convalescent COVID-19. The CDR3 region is CASSLSRIEQYF. CDR3 bases: TGTGCCAGCAGTTTAAGTAGAATCGAGCAGTACTTC.